One TCR beta chain is described in this entry. Its target is not known. This sample stems from a study of OX40 agonist ivuxolimab in advanced cancers. Study details: Hepatocellular carcinoma, melanoma, renal cell or head and neck cancer occurred in dose-escalation patients.

This CDR3 is built from 13 residues. Losses at the gene ends were 4 bases for V and 2 bases for J; bases not matched to a gene: 1. Germline V gene sequence: CDR1 LNHDA, CDR2 SQIVND (reference sequence). Repertoires were generated with immunoSEQ multiplex PCR, while TCRdb's copy carries only in-frame clones and drops some. The sample includes 45,000 to 65,000 clones, 85% to 90% seen only once; the top ten take about a tenth. Study observations and caveats: Clonal expansion among partial responders at 0.1-3.0 mg/kg ranked near the lowest. The antigens recognized by the expanded peripheral T cells, that is their antigen specificity, were not determined.

This TCR derives from an adult with an advanced solid tumor such as melanoma, head and neck, liver or kidney cancer. The sequencing here drew on CD4+ or CD8+ T cells sorted from blood, taken in a trial of the OX40 agonist ivuxolimab. The V and J genes are TRBV19 and TRBJ2-5; 7 bases fit TRBD1. For the CDR3, the DNA is TGTGCCAGTAGTAGGGACAGTCAAGAGACCCAGTACTTC. This gives the protein CASSRDSQETQYF.